This T cell receptor beta chain was obtained from a study of cytomegalovirus exposure and HLA in healthy donors. Study-level results: Most observed TCR sequences were rare, whereas some public TCRs were detected in many donors. According to the study, approximately 150 TCR beta chains were cytomegalovirus-associated.

After removal of 5 bases from V and 2 bases from J, the junction contained 5 bases not matched to a gene. The CDR3 loop spans 15 amino acids. Germline values: CDR1 SGHAT, CDR2 FQNNGV. Turning to this clone: Its antigen is currently unknown.

Assay used: immunoSEQ multiplex PCR; TCRdb lists only in-frame clones, some missing. This sample has about 260,000 clones; around 91% occur once, and the top ten carry around 3.1%. The chain couples TRBV11-2 to TRBJ2-7; 11 positions match TRBD2. Specimen: PBMCs. The sequence was obtained from a woman aged 30 to 39 in good health and CMV-seronegative. Here the CDR3 DNA reads TGTGCCAGCAGCAGTGGGACTAGCGGACCCTACGAGCAGTACTTC. Amino acid sequence: CASSSGTSGPYEQYF.